This T cell receptor (beta chain) was documented in a study of cytomegalovirus exposure and HLA in healthy donors. Broader study findings: Relative to the roughly 690-donor mean, N-insertions were reportedly fewer in an Asian-associated ancestry cluster in a later analysis. Donors were assumed by presence/absence analyses to have roughly uniform sequencing depth. Productive status was seen about 87% or about 30% of the time for most TCR beta V segments in an earlier analysis.

Comment on this clone: What it binds is unknown.

The PCR ran on 60 Vbeta and 13 Jbeta primers. The table came from immunoSEQ multiplex PCR; TCRdb's copy has only in-frame clones and leaves some out. The ten most abundant clones cover 7.5% of a sample with 65,000 to 95,000 clones. The sequence derives from a female donor in good health and CMV-seropositive. Source material: PBMCs.

This chain's CDR3 is CASSPSVGASSYEQYF. DNA of the CDR3: TGTGCCAGCAGCCCATCCGTAGGAGCATCCTCCTACGAGCAGTACTTC. The chain recombines TRBV11-2 with TRBJ2-7, with D unclear. The V gene lost 5 bases and the J gene lost 0 bases, with 17 bases spanning the gap. The germline V gene encodes CDR1 SGHAT and CDR2 FQNNGV. CDR3 size: 16 residues.